What follows describes a single T cell receptor (beta chain). Its specificity is unknown. This sample is drawn from a study of shared clonotypes between healthy human individuals. Whole-study context: Aged between 18 and 49, the donors were a couple of women and a few men.

Naive CD4+ cells were CD45RA-selected; the remaining cells were memory. The data were produced by immunoSEQ multiplex PCR, yet TCRdb's version contains in-frame clones alone and is incomplete. The sample includes 2 million to 2.5 million clones, about 90% of them seen just once. In germline, CDR1 is GTSNPN, CDR2 SVGIG (reference sequence). This CDR3 contains 14 residues. Study-level points and caveats: Sharing across a handful of donors was seen in 4% to 6.5% of naive CD4 clonotypes.

This chain connects TRBV30 to TRBJ2-5, with D uncertain. The last part of the DNA fits TRBJ2-7 better; the J call may be wrong. The TCR was taken from a man aged 18 to 35 in good health. Some clones in this sample may be carry-over from other donors' samples. The sequencing input was naive CD4+ T cells from PBMCs. Stated subset: CD45RA+ positively selected. The CDR3 DNA follows: TGTGCCTGGAGTGTACCTAGTATGAGCTACGAGCAGTACTTC. This sequence encodes CAWSVPSMSYEQYF.